Given below is one T cell receptor beta chain in context. The data are from a study of T cell responses to AZD1222 COVID-19 vaccine. Unmatched junction bases numbered 5, after V lost 4 bases and J lost 0 bases. Germline CDR1 is SNHLY and CDR2 is FYNNEI. The CDR3 is 15 residues long. Sequenced by immunoSEQ multiplex PCR; TCRdb stores in-frame clones only, minus some. The sample carries some 150,000 clones, about 91% recorded once. The source of this sequence is an adult in good health. The chain employs TRBV2 and TRBJ1-1; 7 bases agree with TRBD1. The sequences come from peripheral blood, collected on day 0 of AZD1222 vaccination. The CDR3 nucleotides read TGTGCCAGCAGTGGGGGGGACAGATTGAACACTGAAGCTTTCTTT. It yields the protein CASSGGDRLNTEAFF.